The sequence of this T cell receptor beta chain was determined in a study of identifying expanded T cells in peripheral blood. General observations from the study: Technical replicates showed around 1.3 changed clones; roughly two weeks roughly 16; four weeks 19. Two-week clone count variance significantly increased as total template count grew.

With 8 bases removed from V and 0 bases from J, the gap between germline ends came to 8 bases. CDR1 MDHEN and CDR2 SYDVKM come from the germline V gene. The CDR3 is 13 amino acids. With regard to this clone: The antigen remains undetermined.

Profiled with immunoSEQ multiplex PCR; TCRdb holds only in-frame clones, not every one. The table shows about 74,000 clones, with roughly 86% occurring only once. This TCR derives from a person aged 18-70 years in good health. Input material: blood. The chain is built from TRBV28 and TRBJ1-3, with a possible D match to TRBD1 (5 bases). This CDR3 is CASWGVSGNTIYF. CDR3 DNA: TGTGCCAGCTGGGGGGTCTCTGGAAACACCATATATTTT.